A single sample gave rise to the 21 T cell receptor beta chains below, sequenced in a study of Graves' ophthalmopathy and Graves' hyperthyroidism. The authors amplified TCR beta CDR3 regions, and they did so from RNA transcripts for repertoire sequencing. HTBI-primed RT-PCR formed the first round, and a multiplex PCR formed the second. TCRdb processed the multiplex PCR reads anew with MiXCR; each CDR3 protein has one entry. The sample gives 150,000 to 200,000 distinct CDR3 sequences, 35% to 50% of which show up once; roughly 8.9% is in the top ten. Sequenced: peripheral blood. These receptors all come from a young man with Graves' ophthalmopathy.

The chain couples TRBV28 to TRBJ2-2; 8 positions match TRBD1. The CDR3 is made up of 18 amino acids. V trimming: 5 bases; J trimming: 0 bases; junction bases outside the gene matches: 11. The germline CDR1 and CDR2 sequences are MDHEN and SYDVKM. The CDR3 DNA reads TGTGCCAGCAGTCACCGGACAGGGAAAACCGCGAACACCGGGGAGCTGTTTTTT. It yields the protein CASSHRTGKTANTGELFF.

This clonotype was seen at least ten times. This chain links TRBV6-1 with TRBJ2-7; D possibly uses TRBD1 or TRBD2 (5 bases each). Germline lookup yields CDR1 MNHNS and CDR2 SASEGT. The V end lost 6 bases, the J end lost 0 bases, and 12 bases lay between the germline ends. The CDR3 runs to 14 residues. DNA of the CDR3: TGTGCCAGCAGGGACTGGGGGACCTCCTACGAGCAGTACTTC. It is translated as CASRDWGTSYEQYF.

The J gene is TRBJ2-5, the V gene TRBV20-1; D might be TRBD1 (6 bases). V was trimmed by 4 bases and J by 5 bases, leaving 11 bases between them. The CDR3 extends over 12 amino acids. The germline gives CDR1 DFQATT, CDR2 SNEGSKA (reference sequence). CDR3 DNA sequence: TGCAGTGCTAAGGGGGTGGGGGAGACCCAGTACTTC. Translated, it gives CSAKGVGETQYF.

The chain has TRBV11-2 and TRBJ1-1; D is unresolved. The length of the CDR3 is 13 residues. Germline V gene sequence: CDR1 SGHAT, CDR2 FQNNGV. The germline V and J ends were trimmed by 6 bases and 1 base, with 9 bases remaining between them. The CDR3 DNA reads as TGTGCCAGCAGACTGCGGCGGAACACTGAAGCTTTCTTT. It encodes CASRLRRNTEAFF.

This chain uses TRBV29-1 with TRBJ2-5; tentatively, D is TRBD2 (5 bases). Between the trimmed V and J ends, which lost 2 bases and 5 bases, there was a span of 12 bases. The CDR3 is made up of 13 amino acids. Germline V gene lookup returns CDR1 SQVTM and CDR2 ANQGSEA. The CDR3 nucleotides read TGCAGCGTTGAATGGGAGTTGAGGGAGACCCAGTACTTC. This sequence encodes CSVEWELRETQYF.

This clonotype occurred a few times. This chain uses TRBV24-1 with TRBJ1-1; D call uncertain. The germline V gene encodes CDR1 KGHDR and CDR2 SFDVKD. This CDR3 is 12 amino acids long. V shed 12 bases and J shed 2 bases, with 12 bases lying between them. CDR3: CAVVASNTEAFF. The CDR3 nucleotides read TGTGCCGTCGTGGCTTCCAACACTGAAGCTTTCTTT.

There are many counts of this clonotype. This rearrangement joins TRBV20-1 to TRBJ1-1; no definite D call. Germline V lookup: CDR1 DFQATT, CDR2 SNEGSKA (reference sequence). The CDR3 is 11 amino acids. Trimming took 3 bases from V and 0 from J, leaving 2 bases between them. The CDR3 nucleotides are TGCAGTGCTAGGGTGAACACTGAAGCTTTCTTT. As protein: CSARVNTEAFF.

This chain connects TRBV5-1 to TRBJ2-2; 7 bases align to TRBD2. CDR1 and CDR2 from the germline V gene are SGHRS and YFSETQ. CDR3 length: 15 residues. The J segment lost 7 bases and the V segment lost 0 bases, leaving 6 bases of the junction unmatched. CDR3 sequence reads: CASSLDSGIGGELFF. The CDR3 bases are TGCGCCAGCAGCTTGGACAGCGGGATTGGCGGGGAGCTGTTTTTT.

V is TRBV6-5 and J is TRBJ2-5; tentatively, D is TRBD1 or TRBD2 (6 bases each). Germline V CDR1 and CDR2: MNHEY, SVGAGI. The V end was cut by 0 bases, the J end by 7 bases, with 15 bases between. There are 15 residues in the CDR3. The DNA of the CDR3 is TGTGCCAGCAGTTACTCGAGTTCCAGGGGAGGGACCCAGTACTTC. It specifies CASSYSSSRGGTQYF.

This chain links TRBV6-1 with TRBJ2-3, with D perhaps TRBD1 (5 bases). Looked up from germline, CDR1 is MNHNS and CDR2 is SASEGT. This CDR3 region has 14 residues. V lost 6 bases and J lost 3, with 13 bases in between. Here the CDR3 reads CASSRRADTDTQYF. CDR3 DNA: TGTGCCAGCAGCCGCAGGGCGGATACAGATACGCAGTATTTT.

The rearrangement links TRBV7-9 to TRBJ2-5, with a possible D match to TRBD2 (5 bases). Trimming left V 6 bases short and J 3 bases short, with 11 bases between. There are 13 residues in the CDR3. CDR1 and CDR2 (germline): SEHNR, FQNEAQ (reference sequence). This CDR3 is CASRLSGEETQYF. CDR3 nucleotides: TGTGCCAGCAGGTTAAGCGGCGAAGAGACCCAGTACTTC.

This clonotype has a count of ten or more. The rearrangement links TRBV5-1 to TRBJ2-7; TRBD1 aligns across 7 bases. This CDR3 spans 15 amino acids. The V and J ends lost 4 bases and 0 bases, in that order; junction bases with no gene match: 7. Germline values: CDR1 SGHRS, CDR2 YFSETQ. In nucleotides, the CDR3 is TGCGCCAGCAGCCCTAGGACAGGAAGCTCCTACGAGCAGTACTTC. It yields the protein CASSPRTGSSYEQYF. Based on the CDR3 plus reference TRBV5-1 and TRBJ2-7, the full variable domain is KAGVTQTPRYLIKTRGQQVTLSCSPISGHRSVSWYQQTPGQGLQFLFEYFSETQRNKGNFPGRFSGRQFSNSRSEMNVSTLELGDSALYLCASSPRTGSSYEQYFGPGTRLTVT.

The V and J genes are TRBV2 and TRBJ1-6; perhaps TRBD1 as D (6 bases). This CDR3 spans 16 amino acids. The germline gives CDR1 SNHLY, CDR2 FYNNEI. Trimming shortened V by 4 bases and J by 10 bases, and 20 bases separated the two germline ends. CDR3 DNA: TGTGCCAGCAGTGCACCTAACAGGGCAGGGGCCTCACCCCTCCACTTT. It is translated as CASSAPNRAGASPLHF.

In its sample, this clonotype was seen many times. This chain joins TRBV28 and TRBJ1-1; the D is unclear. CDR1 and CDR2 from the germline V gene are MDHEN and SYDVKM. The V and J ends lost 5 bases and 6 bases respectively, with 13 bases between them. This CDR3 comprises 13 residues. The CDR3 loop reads CASSTLLSSEAFF. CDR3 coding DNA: TGTGCCAGCAGTACCCTACTAAGCTCTGAAGCTTTCTTT.

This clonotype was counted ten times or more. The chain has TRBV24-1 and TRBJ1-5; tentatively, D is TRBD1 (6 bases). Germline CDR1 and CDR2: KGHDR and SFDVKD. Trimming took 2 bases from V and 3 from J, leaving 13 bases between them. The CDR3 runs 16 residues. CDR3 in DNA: TGTGCCACCAGTGATTCTGACAGGCCCTACAATCAGCCCCAGCATTTT. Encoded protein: CATSDSDRPYNQPQHF.

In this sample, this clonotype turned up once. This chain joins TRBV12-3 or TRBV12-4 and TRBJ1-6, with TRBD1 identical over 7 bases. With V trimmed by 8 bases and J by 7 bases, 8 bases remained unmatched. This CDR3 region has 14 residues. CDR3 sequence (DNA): TGTGCCAGCCGGGCGGAAGGGGGCAATTCACCCCTCCACTTT. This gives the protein CASRAEGGNSPLHF.

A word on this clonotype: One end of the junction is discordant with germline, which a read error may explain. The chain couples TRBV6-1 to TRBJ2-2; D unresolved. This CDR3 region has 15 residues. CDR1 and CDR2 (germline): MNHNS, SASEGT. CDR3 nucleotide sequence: TGTGCCAGCAGGGAAGGATACGGTAACACCGGGGAGCTGTTTTTT. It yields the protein CASREGYGNTGELFF.

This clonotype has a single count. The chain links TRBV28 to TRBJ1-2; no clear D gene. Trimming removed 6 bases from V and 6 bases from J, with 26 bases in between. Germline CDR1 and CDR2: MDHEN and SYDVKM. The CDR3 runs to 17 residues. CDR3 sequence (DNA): TGTGCCAGCAGCCCACCCGTCCGGTTACGGGGTCTGGATGGCTACACCTTC. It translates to CASSPPVRLRGLDGYTF.

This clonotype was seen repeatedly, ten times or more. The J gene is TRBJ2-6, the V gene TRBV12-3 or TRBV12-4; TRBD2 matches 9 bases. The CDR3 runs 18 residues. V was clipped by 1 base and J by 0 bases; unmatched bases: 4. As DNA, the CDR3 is TGTGCCAGCAGTTTAGGGCTAGCGGGATTCTCTGGGGCCAACGTCCTGACTTTC. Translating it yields CASSLGLAGFSGANVLTF.

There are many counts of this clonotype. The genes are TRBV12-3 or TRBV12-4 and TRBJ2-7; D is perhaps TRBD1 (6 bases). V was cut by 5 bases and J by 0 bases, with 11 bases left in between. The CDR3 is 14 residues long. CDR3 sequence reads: CASSPRTVSYEQYF. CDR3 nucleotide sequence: TGTGCCAGCAGTCCTCGGACAGTCTCCTACGAGCAGTACTTC.

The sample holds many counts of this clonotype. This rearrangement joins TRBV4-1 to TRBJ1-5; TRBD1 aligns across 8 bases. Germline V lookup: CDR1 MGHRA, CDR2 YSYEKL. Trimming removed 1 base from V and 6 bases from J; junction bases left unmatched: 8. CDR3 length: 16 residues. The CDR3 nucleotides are TGCGCCAGCAGCCAAGGGGCAGGGGGCATTGGTCAGCCCCAGCATTTT. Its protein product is CASSQGAGGIGQPQHF.